A selection of T cell receptor beta chains follows, all from one sample in a study of response to subunit inactivated influenza vaccine. TCRdb reprocessed the RT-PCR reads via MiXCR and lists one record per CDR3 protein. Of fewer than 700,000 distinct CDR3 sequences listed, over 10% are singletons. The sample consisted of PBMCs from blood, taken 40 to 50 days after vaccination. Receptors were obtained from a man in his fifties or sixties who received an inactivated influenza vaccine. CDR3s include the opening cysteine and the closing phenylalanine or tryptophan. Each record gives: J gene, V gene, D gene, clone size, CDR3 length, CDR3 protein. D genes are given only for firm matches. Only some rows state a clone size, as once, few, many or a class for expanded clones.

>TRBJ1-1|TRBV5-6|.|few|13
CASSFERNTEAFF
>TRBJ1-5|TRBV20-1|TRBD1|few|15
CSARLTQGGYQPQHF
>TRBJ2-3|TRBV7-3|.|many|15
CASSLTFGVTDTQYF
>TRBJ2-5|TRBV4-3|TRBD2|.|15
CASSQQAGAGETQYF
>TRBJ2-1|TRBV11-2|TRBD1|few|16
CASSLDLGQSYNEQFF
>TRBJ1-5|TRBV12-3/TRBV12-4|.|few|13
CATARTLAQPQHF
>TRBJ2-7|TRBV28|.|.|12
CASTPTPYEQYF
>TRBJ1-6|TRBV7-2|TRBD1|many|17
CASSEDRGHPYNSPLHF
>TRBJ1-4|TRBV5-1|TRBD1|many|14
CASSRDRANEKLFF
>TRBJ2-1|TRBV20-1|.|few|11
CSASMTEGRFF
>TRBJ1-2|TRBV7-9|TRBD1|.|15
CASSLQTGAGYGYTF
>TRBJ2-5|TRBV20-1|.|few|13
CSARVGPKETQYF
>TRBJ2-3|TRBV5-1|TRBD2|.|16
CASSPGLAGGLDTQYF
>TRBJ2-1|TRBV20-1|TRBD2|few|14
CSAPSGRGVHEQFF
>TRBJ2-7|TRBV27|TRBD1|.|17
CASSLSPGGTGGYEQYF
>TRBJ2-7|TRBV10-3|.|many|14
CAIREQGGIYEQYF
>TRBJ2-7|TRBV6-5|TRBD2|.|15
CASSYLSGGNYEQYF
>TRBJ2-3|TRBV5-5|.|many|17
CASSSFTGTDHTDTQYF
>TRBJ2-7|TRBV2|.|.|15
CASGPGTRDAYEQYF
>TRBJ1-6|TRBV2|.|few|13
CASKGWQESSLHF
>TRBJ1-2|TRBV6-1|TRBD1|.|15
CASSLRDRGDYGYTF
>TRBJ2-5|TRBV12-3/TRBV12-4|.|many|17
CASSSHRLIGVGGTQYF
>TRBJ2-7|TRBV12-3/TRBV12-4|.|medium-sized|15
CASSPSRRAIYEQYF
>TRBJ2-3|TRBV18|TRBD2|few|14
CASSIAGSTDTQYF
>TRBJ2-5|TRBV21-1|.|few|15
CASSWTSGEQETQYF
>TRBJ2-3|TRBV6-5|.|many|15
CASSYSSGGTDTQYF
>TRBJ2-3|TRBV7-2|TRBD2|few|13
CASSLKGRGAQYF
>TRBJ1-3|TRBV29-1|.|.|12
CSVQGSGNTIYF
>TRBJ1-2|TRBV3-1|TRBD1|.|17
CASSHLHSGQPYYGYTF
>TRBJ2-5|TRBV5-1|.|few|14
CASSAGTEGETQYF
>TRBJ1-1|TRBV12-3/TRBV12-4|TRBD1|many|14
CASSHRGSGTEAFF
>TRBJ1-6|TRBV12-3/TRBV12-4|.|few|17
CASSLRRASSYNSPLHF
>TRBJ2-1|TRBV11-1|TRBD2|.|15
CASSSAGGPKNEQFF
>TRBJ2-7|TRBV7-9|.|.|14
CASSLEPGSYEQYF
>TRBJ2-7|TRBV7-8|.|.|13
CASRGDTSSEQYF
>TRBJ2-1|TRBV7-2|TRBD1|few|14
CASSRRQGDNEQFF
>TRBJ2-5|TRBV6-1|.|many|12
CASSKDLSRRYF